The 26 T cell receptor beta chains below were found in one sample sequenced in a study of cytomegalovirus exposure and HLA in healthy donors (dated by TCRdb to about 2017). Library creation used the immunoSEQ multiplex PCR assay. The multiplex PCR relied on a mix of 60 forward primers for TCR Vbeta segments and 13 reverse primers for TCR Jbeta segments. This is the immuneACCESS table as TCRdb keeps it, with only in-frame sequences that have V and J called. A part of the clones is gone; compared with another copy, unresolved V genes explain less than half, and the rest is unexplained. Across this sample there are about 130,000 clones, with nearly 80% seen only once. The ten top clones hold roughly 2.3% of the sample. Sequenced input: PBMCs. The receptor source for this set is a man in his thirties or forties in good health and CMV-seronegative.

The rearrangement uses TRBV19 and TRBJ2-6; D gene ambiguous. V lost 0 bases and J lost 2, with 5 bases in between. The V gene's germline CDR1 is LNHDA and CDR2 SQIVND (reference sequence). This CDR3 has 15 amino acids. The CDR3 here is CASSIDNTGANVLTF. In DNA form, the CDR3 reads TGTGCCAGTAGTATAGATAACACTGGGGCCAACGTCCTGACTTTC.

CDR3 sequence reads: CASSPAGRSTTEAFF. The CDR3 nucleotides are TGTGCCAGCTCACCGGCGGGGAGATCGACCACTGAAGCTTTCTTT. The rearrangement uses TRBV18 and TRBJ1-1; D is unclear. Germline assignment: CDR1 KGHSH and CDR2 LQKENI. The CDR3 loop spans 15 amino acids. The ends were cut back, 3 bases at V and 4 bases at J, with 15 bases in the middle.

The chain joins TRBV30 to TRBJ1-6; D may be TRBD1 (5 bases). The germline V and J ends were trimmed by 2 bases and 10 bases, with 18 bases remaining between them. The germline V gene has CDR1 GTSNPN and CDR2 SVGIG (reference sequence). The CDR3 sequence is 15 residues long. The CDR3 here is CAWSTTGGLGSPLHF. The CDR3, as DNA: TGTGCCTGGAGTACAACGGGGGGACTTGGGTCACCCCTCCACTTT.

The sample holds one count of this clone. The rearrangement uses TRBV29-1 and TRBJ2-3, with 14 bases fitting TRBD2. The CDR3 is 14 residues long. Per germline, CDR1 SQVTM and CDR2 ANQGSEA. V shed 7 bases, J shed 4 bases, and the junction held 4 bases outside the gene matches. The CDR3 bases are TGCAGCGGGAAGGGACTAGCGGGAGCAGATACGCAGTATTTT. This encodes CSGKGLAGADTQYF.

This chain connects TRBV19 to TRBJ2-1; 10 bases map to TRBD2. The CDR3 loop spans 15 amino acids. Germline assignment: CDR1 LNHDA and CDR2 SQIVND (reference sequence). J gave up 4 bases and V 7 bases, and 7 bases lay outside the gene matches. CDR3 amino acids: CASTPSGRAYNEQFF. The DNA for the CDR3 is TGTGCCAGTACCCCAAGCGGGAGGGCTTACAATGAGCAGTTCTTC.

This sequence joins TRBV5-5 and TRBJ2-7; 7 bases line up with TRBD1. Germline CDR1 and CDR2: SGHKS and YYEKEE (reference sequence). V gave up 0 bases and J gave up 0 bases; unmatched junction bases: 3. The CDR3 runs to 15 residues. The CDR3 coding sequence is TGTGCCAGCAGCTTGGAACCAGGGGGCTCCTACGAGCAGTACTTC. This gives the protein CASSLEPGGSYEQYF.

The genes are TRBV30 and TRBJ1-4, with D possibly TRBD1 on 6 matching bases. CDR3 length: 13 amino acids. Germline V CDR1 and CDR2: GTSNPN, SVGIG (reference sequence). V lost 0 bases, J lost 8 bases, and 10 bases lay in between. In DNA form, the CDR3 reads TGTGCCTGGAGTGTACTTAGGGGGGAAAAACTGTTTTTT. Its translation: CAWSVLRGEKLFF.

The chain couples TRBV6-6 to TRBJ2-1, with TRBD2 identical over 8 bases. Germline V gene sequence: CDR1 MNHNY, CDR2 SVGAGI (reference sequence). Losses at the gene ends were 4 bases for V and 3 bases for J; bases not matched to a gene: 5. This CDR3 contains 15 residues. For the CDR3, the DNA is TGTGCCAGCAGTTTGAATAGCGGGATCTACAATGAGCAGTTCTTC. It specifies CASSLNSGIYNEQFF.

The chain uses TRBV7-9 and TRBJ2-7, with TRBD2 identical over 7 bases. In germline, CDR1 is SEHNR, CDR2 FQNEAQ (reference sequence). Unmatched junction bases numbered 3, after V lost 0 bases and J lost 4 bases. The CDR3 spans 14 residues. The DNA of the CDR3 is TGTGCCAGCAGCTTAGCGGGGAGGGTTTACGAGCAGTACTTC. Its translation is CASSLAGRVYEQYF.

This clone was seen a handful of times. Other DNA sequences of this sample code for an identical CDR3. The chain carries TRBV5-1 and TRBJ2-7; 9 positions match TRBD2. Germline V gene data show CDR1 as SGHRS and CDR2 as YFSETQ. The CDR3 is made up of 15 amino acids. The V gene end was trimmed by 0 bases and the J gene end by 2 bases; junction bases not matched to a gene: 3. The CDR3 protein is CASSLELAGAYEQYF. CDR3 sequence (DNA): TGCGCCAGCAGCTTGGAACTAGCGGGTGCCTACGAGCAGTACTTC.

This chain connects TRBV29-1 to TRBJ2-7, with TRBD2 matching 10 bases. Germline lookup yields CDR1 SQVTM and CDR2 ANQGSEA. With 0 bases clipped from V and 3 bases from J, the junction kept 5 bases outside the gene matches. The length of the CDR3 is 15 residues. The CDR3 protein is CSVEDRVAGGYEQYF. Here the CDR3 DNA reads TGCAGCGTTGAAGATCGGGTAGCGGGAGGCTACGAGCAGTACTTC.

The chain uses TRBV7-9 and TRBJ2-7; TRBD2 matches 7 bases. Germline assignment: CDR1 SEHNR and CDR2 FQNEAQ (reference sequence). This CDR3 has 16 residues. V shed 4 bases, J shed 0 bases, and the junction held 9 bases outside the gene matches. CDR3 DNA sequence: TGTGCCAGCAGCTCCTTCCCTAGCGGACTCTCCTACGAGCAGTACTTC. It codes for CASSSFPSGLSYEQYF.

The chain carries TRBV14 and TRBJ2-3, with D unclear. Trimming stripped 1 base from V and 6 bases from J, with 5 bases between. CDR1 and CDR2 (germline): SGHDN, FVKESK. This CDR3 comprises 12 residues. CDR3: CASSQVIDTQYF. CDR3 bases: TGTGCCAGCAGCCAAGTTATCGATACGCAGTATTTT.

The V call is TRBV6-6, the J call TRBJ1-2; a possible D gene is TRBD1 (6 bases). CDR3 length equals 10 residues. The V and J ends lost 6 bases and 11 bases respectively, with 10 bases between them. Germline loops: CDR1 MNHNY, CDR2 SVGAGI (reference sequence). The CDR3 loop is CASRDSSYTF. The DNA for the CDR3 is TGTGCCAGCAGGGACAGCAGTTACACCTTC.

This chain connects TRBV7-8 to TRBJ2-7; tentative D call: TRBD1 (6 bases). This CDR3 has 16 amino acids. Germline V gene data show CDR1 as SGHVS and CDR2 as FQNEAQ. CDR3 in amino acids: CATMSGAVSSYYEQYF. CDR3 nucleotide sequence: TGTGCTACCATGTCAGGGGCGGTCTCTTCCTACTACGAGCAGTACTTC.

The CDR3 sequence: CASSMGQTSYGYTF. For the CDR3, the DNA is TGTGCCAGCAGTATGGGACAGACCTCTTATGGCTACACCTTC. J is TRBJ1-2 and V is TRBV6-5, with 7 nucleotides matching TRBD1. V shed 5 bases and J 5 bases; nucleotides not matched to a gene: 8. Per germline, CDR1 MNHEY and CDR2 SVGAGI. CDR3 size: 14 residues.

The chain links TRBV28 to TRBJ2-1; 8 nucleotides align to TRBD2. Looked up from germline, CDR1 is MDHEN and CDR2 is SYDVKM. With 6 bases clipped from V and 4 bases from J, the junction kept 5 bases outside the gene matches. The CDR3 covers 14 residues. As DNA, the CDR3 is TGTGCCAGCAGCGTACTAGCGGAGTACAATGAGCAGTTCTTC. Amino acid sequence: CASSVLAEYNEQFF.

CDR3 coding DNA: TGTGCCAGCAGCTCCCGGACTAGCGGCAACACAGATACGCAGTATTTT. Protein product: CASSSRTSGNTDTQYF. The chain employs TRBV4-2 and TRBJ2-3; TRBD2 matches 10 bases. The CDR3 is 16 residues long. Germline V gives CDR1 LGHNA, CDR2 YNFKEQ. V dropped 5 bases and J dropped 2; count of bases not matched to a gene: 7.

The chain recombines TRBV21-1 with TRBJ1-1; the table's D call TRBD1 went unverified against the DNA. TRBV21-1 is a documented pseudogene. The CDR3 is made up of 15 amino acids. The CDR3 reads CASRQIQGASTEAFF. CDR3 DNA sequence: TGTGCCAGCAGACAAATACAGGGGGCGAGCACTGAAGCTTTCTTT.

Only a few counts were recorded for this clone. The genes are TRBV11-2 and TRBJ1-1; D remains unclear. The V and J ends lost 7 bases and 1 base respectively, with 13 bases between them. Per the germline V gene, CDR1 is SGHAT and CDR2 is FQNNGV. The CDR3 runs 14 residues. Here the CDR3 DNA reads TGTGCCAGCAAACGAGCACGGAGGAACACTGAAGCTTTCTTT. This sequence encodes CASKRARRNTEAFF.

This clone was detected a few times. This chain connects TRBV5-6 to TRBJ1-5; unclear D gene. From germline, CDR1 is SGHDT and CDR2 YYEEEE. The CDR3 runs 12 residues. V lost 8 bases and J lost 7, with 13 bases in between. The CDR3 sequence: CASSQEGQPQHF. In DNA form, the CDR3 reads TGTGCCAGTTCCCAAGAGGGCCAGCCCCAGCATTTT.

Turning to this clone: In the same sample, other DNA sequences code for this CDR3. The chain carries TRBV2 and TRBJ1-2; weak D call: TRBD1 (6 bases). There are 11 residues in the CDR3. Germline lookup yields CDR1 SNHLY and CDR2 FYNNEI. V lost 8 bases to trimming and J lost 8 bases, with 12 bases between them. CDR3 region: CASSTGNGYTF. The CDR3 nucleotides read TGTGCCAGCTCCACAGGGAACGGCTACACCTTC.

J is TRBJ2-5 and V is TRBV28; D perhaps matches TRBD2 (7 bases). The CDR3 consists of 15 residues. CDR1 is MDHEN, CDR2 SYDVKM, per germline. Trimming cost V 4 bases and J 2 bases, with 14 bases left between them. This CDR3 reads CASSWGGINQETQYF. The DNA of the CDR3 is TGTGCCAGCAGTTGGGGGGGCATTAATCAAGAGACCCAGTACTTC.

The J gene is TRBJ2-1, the V gene TRBV15; TRBD2 matches at 13 bases. The CDR3 runs to 18 residues. Trimming removed 0 bases from V and 3 bases from J; junction bases left unmatched: 5. Germline CDR1 is LNHNV and CDR2 is YYDKDF (reference sequence). The CDR3 coding sequence is TGTGCCACCAGCAGAGATCTGACTAGCGGGAGGAACTACAATGAGCAGTTCTTC. Amino acid sequence: CATSRDLTSGRNYNEQFF.

The V and J genes are TRBV10-3 and TRBJ1-1, with TRBD1 identical over 12 bases. The V and J ends lost 3 bases and 6 bases, in that order; junction bases with no gene match: 11. Germline CDR1 and CDR2: ENHRY and SYGVKD. The CDR3 totals 17 residues. CDR3 nucleotides: TGTGCCATCAGTGAAGTTGGGACAGGGGGCTTTTTTGCTGAAGCTTTCTTT. Translated: CAISEVGTGGFFAEAFF.

V usage is TRBV28 and J usage is TRBJ2-1, with 8 bases that match TRBD2. This CDR3 region has 19 residues. Germline CDR1 reads MDHEN; CDR2 reads SYDVKM. Trimming at V came to 5 bases and at J to 2 bases, leaving 17 bases not matched to a gene. The DNA for the CDR3 is TGTGCCAGCAGTCCGGGCGGGGGGTCGGGGCGGGAGGCCTACAATGAGCAGTTCTTC. As protein: CASSPGGGSGREAYNEQFF.